This TCR beta chain was captured by sequencing in a study of human T cells and chemical hapten exposure. MiXCR, applied by TCRdb to the RACE reads, yields one record per CDR3 protein. The table lists tens of thousands of distinct CDR3 sequences, 7.5% to 9% of them singletons. Specified time point: patch test 1, 2 weeks after DPC sensitization. Treatment specified: therapeutic diphenylcyclopropenone sensitization with weekly scalp DPC. RNA extraction used unfractionated whole blood as the source of total RNA. This clonotype showed up many times. The trim removed 2 bases at V and 4 bases at J, leaving 3 bases unmatched. The CDR3 loop spans 15 amino acids. CDR1 and CDR2 (germline): SEHNR, FQNEAQ (reference sequence).

This specimen consisted of whole blood, obtained in connection with sensitization to the hapten diphenylcyclopropenone (DPC). The chain links TRBV7-9 to TRBJ2-5, with 11 bases fitting TRBD1. This TCR derives from a woman aged 25 to 39 with alopecia areata. Some clones in this sample may be carry-over from other donors' samples. This CDR3 reads CASSLTGTGGETQYF. For the CDR3, the DNA is TGTGCCAGCAGCTTAACCGGGACAGGGGGAGAGACCCAGTACTTC.